What follows is one TCR beta chain and its context. Its matching antigen is unknown. With 4 bases clipped from V and 0 bases from J, the junction kept 7 bases outside the gene matches. CDR3 length: 16 amino acids. Germline V gene sequence: CDR1 SGHRS, CDR2 YFSETQ. The sample is drawn from a study of cytomegalovirus exposure and HLA in healthy donors. Overall study findings and caveats: Researchers left out some V segments, among them TRBV6-2 and TRBV6-3, as indistinguishable. In a later analysis, specific HLA alleles were associated with 15,000 to 20,000 TCR beta sequences at a 0.05 false discovery rate.

Primers for the PCR totalled 60 Vbeta and 13 Jbeta. Measured with immunoSEQ multiplex PCR; TCRdb has only the in-frame clones, and not every one. Here the sample table reports some 120,000 clones. Material for sequencing was PBMCs. This sequence was found in a middle-aged man in good health and CMV-seronegative. The V gene is TRBV5-1, the J gene TRBJ1-5; 7 bases line up with TRBD1. CDR3 sequence reads: CASSPGQVYSNQPQHF. The CDR3 region has the DNA TGCGCCAGCAGCCCCGGACAGGTATATAGCAATCAGCCCCAGCATTTT.